A single sample is the source of the 16 T cell receptor beta chains below, sequenced in a study of regulatory T cells in long-lasting Graves disease. Noted time point: newly diagnosed GD, antithyroid drugs for less than 3 months. PBMC-derived RNA was used for the TCR library. CDR3-region Arm-PCR and iRepertoire HTBI primers produced the TCR beta libraries. TCRdb re-analysed the multiplex PCR reads in MiXCR, keeping a single row per CDR3 protein. The sample has about 470,000 distinct CDR3 sequences; 15% are singletons. These data also formed part of another study, on T cells in Graves' hyperthyroidism and ophthalmopathy.

Sequenced material: peripheral blood mononuclear cells (PBMCs), taken at new diagnosis, from a patient treated with antithyroid drugs. The receptors were sampled from a woman aged 25-40 years with Graves disease.

The chain joins TRBV27 to TRBJ1-4; TRBD1 is a possible D gene (6 bases). Germline lookup yields CDR1 MNHEY and CDR2 SMNVEV (reference sequence). This CDR3 region has 14 residues. Between the trimmed V and J ends, which lost 4 bases and 6 bases, there was a span of 12 bases. The CDR3 protein is CASSSPGAHEKLFF. The CDR3 bases are TGTGCCAGCAGTTCACCGGGGGCCCATGAAAAACTGTTTTTT.

This clonotype came up many times. A junction boundary mismatches the germline segment, possibly from a read error. The V and J genes are TRBV5-1 and TRBJ2-7; 7 positions agree with TRBD1. Germline V gene data show CDR1 as SGHRS and CDR2 as YFSETQ. The CDR3 consists of 14 residues. The CDR3 DNA is TGTGCCAGCAGCCTCCCCGGGACAGCCTACGAGCAGTACTTC. This translates into CASSLPGTAYEQYF.

This clonotype was recorded only once. The gene calls are TRBV7-2 and TRBJ2-3; 9 nucleotides line up with TRBD1. Germline-derived CDR1 and CDR2 are SGHTA and FQGNSA. This CDR3 is built from 16 residues. V lost 5 bases and J lost 0; bases outside the gene matches: 6. The CDR3 is CASSARQGGSTDTQYF. The CDR3 DNA reads TGTGCCAGCAGCGCGCGACAGGGGGGTAGCACAGATACGCAGTATTTT. The whole variable domain, filled in from reference TRBV7-2 and TRBJ2-3, reads GAGVSQSPSNKVTEKGKDVELRCDPISGHTALYWYRQSLGQGLEFLIYFQGNSAPDKSGLPSDRFSAERTGGSVSTLTIQRTQQEDSAVYLCASSARQGGSTDTQYFGPGTRLTVL.

This clonotype was counted between two and nine times. The rearrangement joins TRBV29-1 to TRBJ2-3, with 7 bases fitting TRBD2. This CDR3 contains 14 residues. V lost 4 bases to trimming and J lost 4 bases; unmatched junction nucleotides: 8. CDR1 is SQVTM and CDR2 is ANQGSEA in the germline V gene. CDR3 loop: CSVGHRLAPDTQYF. The DNA of the CDR3 is TGCAGCGTTGGGCACCGACTAGCTCCAGATACGCAGTATTTT.

The rearrangement uses TRBV10-2 and TRBJ2-7; D assignment may be TRBD1 or TRBD2 (5 bases each). The CDR3 length is 14 residues. V dropped 6 bases and J dropped 0 bases, with 12 bases sitting between them. Germline loops: CDR1 WSHSY, CDR2 SAAADI. The CDR3: CASRIDGTSYEQYF. CDR3 coding DNA: TGCGCCAGCAGGATTGACGGGACCTCCTACGAGCAGTACTTC.

The gene calls are TRBV6-1 and TRBJ1-4; TRBD1 matches at 7 bases. The CDR3 runs to 13 residues. Germline loops: CDR1 MNHNS, CDR2 SASEGT. V dropped 10 bases and J dropped 4; count of bases not matched to a gene: 6. Written as DNA, the CDR3 is TGTGCCACACGCACAGGGGTTAATGAAAAACTGTTTTTT. Translated: CATRTGVNEKLFF.

Only a few counts were recorded for this clonotype. The chain has TRBV3-1 and TRBJ2-5; 8 bases match TRBD2. From germline, CDR1 is LGHDT and CDR2 YNNKEL (reference sequence). The CDR3 sequence is 13 residues long. V gave up 6 bases and J gave up 5 bases; unmatched junction bases: 5. CDR3 residues: CASRTSARETQYF. The CDR3 DNA sequence: TGTGCCAGCAGGACTAGCGCCCGGGAGACCCAGTACTTC.

The chain has TRBV3-1 and TRBJ1-3; D unresolved. This CDR3 contains 12 residues. CDR1 LGHDT and CDR2 YNNKEL come from the germline V gene (reference sequence). V was clipped by 3 bases and J by 4 bases, with 4 bases between them. The CDR3 coding sequence is TGTGCCAGCAGCCACGCCGGAAACACCATATATTTT. Translated, it gives CASSHAGNTIYF.

In this sample, this clonotype turned up many times. The chain carries TRBV24-1 and TRBJ2-2; 9 positions match TRBD2. V shed 4 bases, J shed 7 bases, and the junction held 6 bases outside the gene matches. The CDR3 totals 15 residues. Germline CDR1 is KGHDR and CDR2 is SFDVKD. The CDR3 is CATSDLGLASGELFF. The CDR3 region has the DNA TGTGCCACCAGTGACCTGGGACTAGCAAGCGGGGAGCTGTTTTTT.

This chain links TRBV6-1 with TRBJ2-3; D unresolved. The V and J ends lost 4 bases and 7 bases respectively, with 15 bases between them. The CDR3 spans 14 residues. Germline V gene sequence: CDR1 MNHNS, CDR2 SASEGT. DNA for the CDR3: TGTGCCAGCAGTGCCCCCCGCCATATTCATACGCAGTATTTT. Translating it yields CASSAPRHIHTQYF.

In this sample, this clonotype turned up many times. The chain combines TRBV11-2 with TRBJ1-5, with D unresolved. The CDR3 loop spans 13 amino acids. Looked up from germline, CDR1 is SGHAT and CDR2 is FQNNGV. The V end lost 4 bases, the J end lost 3 bases, and 7 bases lay between the germline ends. This CDR3 reads CASSYRDNQPQHF. The CDR3 DNA is TGTGCCAGCAGCTACAGAGACAATCAGCCCCAGCATTTT.

V gene TRBV5-1 combines with J gene TRBJ1-5; no definite D call. Between the trimmed V and J ends, which lost 0 bases and 3 bases, there was a span of 7 bases. Germline V CDR1 and CDR2: SGHRS, YFSETQ. The CDR3 is 14 residues long. The CDR3 protein is CASSLGGNNQPQHF. In DNA form, the CDR3 reads TGCGCCAGCAGCTTGGGGGGAAACAATCAGCCCCAGCATTTT.

V and J are TRBV18 and TRBJ1-1; 7 positions agree with TRBD1. The CDR3 consists of 13 residues. With 4 bases clipped from V and 1 base from J, the junction kept 0 bases outside the gene matches. Germline values: CDR1 KGHSH, CDR2 LQKENI. This chain's CDR3 is CASSQGANTEAFF. The CDR3 DNA follows: TGTGCCAGCTCACAGGGGGCGAACACTGAAGCTTTCTTT.

In regard to this clonotype: A much bigger clone sits one base away, suggesting this may be a read error. The genes are TRBV20-1 and TRBJ2-7; D is undetermined. Germline V CDR1 and CDR2: DFQATT, SNEGSKA (reference sequence). This CDR3 has 11 residues. The CDR3 DNA reads TGCAGTGCGCCCCTGAACTACGAGCAGTGCTTC. Its translation: CSAPLNYEQCF.

In this sample, this clonotype turned up many times. The rearrangement links TRBV30 to TRBJ2-7; no clear D. Per the germline V gene, CDR1 is GTSNPN and CDR2 is SVGIG (reference sequence). The CDR3 consists of 12 residues. V was shortened by 1 base and J by 4 bases, with 8 bases between the two germline ends. The CDR3 nucleotides are TGTGCCTGGAGTGGGACCGGATACGAGCAGTACTTC. It translates to CAWSGTGYEQYF. The whole variable domain, filled in from reference TRBV30 and TRBJ2-7, reads SQTIHQWPATLVQPVGSPLSLECTVEGTSNPNLYWYRQAAGRGLQLLFYSVGIGQISSEVPQNLSASRPQDRQFILSSKKLLLSDSGFYLCAWSGTGYEQYFGPGTRLTVT.

This clonotype has ten or more counts. V gene TRBV11-1 combines with J gene TRBJ2-1; 9 positions agree with TRBD1. Germline CDR1 reads SGHAT; CDR2 reads FQDESV (reference sequence). Losses at the gene ends were 8 bases for V and 0 bases for J; bases not matched to a gene: 5. The CDR3 runs 15 residues. The CDR3 protein is CASRGTGYSYNEQFF. CDR3 coding DNA: TGTGCCAGCCGAGGGACAGGGTACTCCTACAATGAGCAGTTCTTC.